Each of the 8 T cell receptor beta chains below was sequenced from the same sample in a study of blood T cell repertoires in COVID-19. TCRdb's copy holds only in-frame clones and misses some; the assay was immunoSEQ multiplex PCR. The table lists under 110,000 clones, around 87% of them singletons, with approximately 10% in the top ten. Source material: peripheral blood. These receptor sequences come from a woman between 25 and 40 years old with acute or convalescent COVID-19.

This sequence joins TRBV7-8 and TRBJ1-2; TRBD1 might be the D (5 bases). Trimming shortened V by 6 bases and J by 4 bases, and 15 bases separated the two germline ends. CDR3 size: 14 residues. Per the germline V gene, CDR1 is SGHVS and CDR2 is FQNEAQ. CDR3 nucleotides: TGTGCCAGCAGACAAATTAGGGGAGGCTATGGCTACACCTTC. Its protein is CASRQIRGGYGYTF.

The V and J genes are TRBV11-3 and TRBJ1-1, with TRBD1 matching over 8 bases. The CDR3 runs 16 residues. J was trimmed by 2 bases and V by 4 bases; bases with no gene match: 9. Germline assignment: CDR1 SGHNT and CDR2 YENEEA. The CDR3 is CASSSGAGGTNTEAFF. The CDR3 nucleotides read TGTGCCAGCAGCTCGGGGGCAGGGGGCACCAACACTGAAGCTTTCTTT. The variable domain in full, with the rest retrieved from reference TRBV11-3 and TRBJ1-1, is EAGVVQSPRYKIIEKKQPVAFWCNPISGHNTLYWYLQNLGQGPELLIRYENEEAVDDSQLPKDRFSAERLKGVDSTLKIQPAELGDSAVYLCASSSGAGGTNTEAFFGQGTRLTVV.

This clone was found a few times. This chain joins TRBV3-1 (or the pseudogene TRBV3-2) and TRBJ2-2; TRBD1 aligns across 9 bases. J was trimmed by 6 bases and V by 1 base; bases with no gene match: 3. Germline loops: CDR1 LGHDT, CDR2 YNNKEL (reference sequence). CDR3 length: 15 amino acids. DNA for the CDR3: TGTGCCAGCAGCCAAGGGACAGGGGTTCCCGGGGAGCTGTTTTTT. This translates into CASSQGTGVPGELFF.

This clone has more than one count but fewer than ten. V is TRBV4-1 and J is TRBJ1-2; 7 positions agree with TRBD1. CDR1 is MGHRA and CDR2 is YSYEKL in the germline V gene. V shed 0 bases and J 4 bases; nucleotides not matched to a gene: 8. The CDR3 is 16 amino acids. DNA for the CDR3: TGCGCCAGCAGCCAAGATATGTGGGACAGATCCTATGGCTACACCTTC. Protein: CASSQDMWDRSYGYTF.

The gene calls are TRBV18 and TRBJ1-2, with 9 positions matching TRBD1. After removal of 3 bases from V and 4 bases from J, the junction contained 3 bases not matched to a gene. This CDR3 is built from 14 residues. CDR1 and CDR2 (germline): KGHSH, LQKENI. CDR3 region: CASSPGQGGYGYTF. The CDR3 nucleotides are TGTGCCAGCTCACCGGGACAGGGAGGCTATGGCTACACCTTC.

The chain uses TRBV2 and TRBJ1-3; D not certain. Between the trimmed V and J ends, which lost 5 bases and 2 bases, there was a span of 25 bases. This CDR3 has 19 residues. Germline V gene lookup returns CDR1 SNHLY and CDR2 FYNNEI. CDR3 region: CASSLSTNPRDSAGNTIYF. CDR3 nucleotide sequence: TGTGCCAGCAGTCTATCGACAAACCCGAGAGATTCTGCTGGAAACACCATATATTTT.

The chain couples TRBV2 to TRBJ2-1; tentatively, D is TRBD2 (6 bases). The CDR3 spans 12 residues. The V end was cut by 2 bases, the J end by 9 bases, with 8 bases between. The germline gives CDR1 SNHLY, CDR2 FYNNEI. In DNA form, the CDR3 reads TGTGCCAGCAGTGAAACGGGGGTTGAGCAGTTCTTC. This translates into CASSETGVEQFF.

The sample holds one count of this clone. The chain links TRBV28 to TRBJ1-2; TRBD1 might be the D (5 bases). CDR3 size: 14 residues. From germline, CDR1 is MDHEN and CDR2 SYDVKM. With 7 bases removed from V and 3 bases from J, the gap between germline ends came to 15 bases. The CDR3 region is CASTLGWGDYGYTF. The CDR3 nucleotides read TGTGCCAGCACCTTGGGCTGGGGGGACTATGGCTACACCTTC.